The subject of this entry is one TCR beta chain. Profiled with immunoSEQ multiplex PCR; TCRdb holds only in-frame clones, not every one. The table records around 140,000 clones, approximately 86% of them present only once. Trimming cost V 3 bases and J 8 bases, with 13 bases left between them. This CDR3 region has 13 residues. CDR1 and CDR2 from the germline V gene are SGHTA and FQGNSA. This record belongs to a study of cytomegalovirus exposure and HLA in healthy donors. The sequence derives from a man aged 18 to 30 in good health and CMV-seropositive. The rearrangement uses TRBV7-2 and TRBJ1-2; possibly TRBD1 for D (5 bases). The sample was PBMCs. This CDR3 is CASSLVAGVGYTF. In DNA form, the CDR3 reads TGTGCCAGCAGCTTGGTAGCGGGGGTCGGCTACACCTTC.